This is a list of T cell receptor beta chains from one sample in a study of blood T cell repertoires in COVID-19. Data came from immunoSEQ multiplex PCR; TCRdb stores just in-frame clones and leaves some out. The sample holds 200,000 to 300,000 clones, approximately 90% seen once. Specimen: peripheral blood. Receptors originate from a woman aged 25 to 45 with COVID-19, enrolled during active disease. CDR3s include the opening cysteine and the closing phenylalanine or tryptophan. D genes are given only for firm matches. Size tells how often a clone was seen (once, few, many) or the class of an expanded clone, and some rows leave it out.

CASSLALAGNNEQFF,TGTGCCAGCAGCTTAGCCCTAGCGGGTAACAATGAGCAGTTCTTC,TRBJ2-1,TRBD2,NA,TRBV13,15
CASSPRQGPRDEQFF,TGTGCCAGCAGTCCCAGACAGGGACCTAGGGATGAGCAGTTCTTC,TRBJ2-1,TRBD1,NA,TRBV27,15
CASSPPLGFTQYF,TGTGCCAGCAGTCCCCCACTAGGATTTACGCAGTATTTT,TRBJ2-3,NA,once,TRBV27,13
CASSHVPEGYTF,TGTGCCAGCAGCCATGTCCCGGAGGGCTACACCTTC,TRBJ1-2,NA,few,TRBV6-6,12
CATLGRGEETQYF,TGTGCCACCTTGGGTAGAGGCGAAGAGACCCAGTACTTC,TRBJ2-5,NA,NA,TRBV11-2,13
CASSLIEEVAGGGEQFF,TGCGCCAGCAGCTTAATTGAGGAAGTAGCGGGAGGAGGTGAGCAGTTCTTC,TRBJ2-1,TRBD2,NA,TRBV5-1,17
CASSGSIAGAPYEQYF,TGTGCCAGCAGCGGCAGTATAGCGGGGGCCCCCTACGAGCAGTACTTC,TRBJ2-7,TRBD2,NA,TRBV28,16
CASSIAYPVGWPDTQYF,TGTGCCAGTAGTATAGCCTATCCCGTCGGGTGGCCAGATACGCAGTATTTT,TRBJ2-3,NA,NA,TRBV19,17
CAISEGGGLNTEAFF,TGTGCCATCAGTGAAGGGGGGGGTTTGAACACTGAAGCTTTCTTT,TRBJ1-1,NA,once,TRBV10-3,15
CASSFPTSGSSYNEQFF,TGTGCCAGCAGCTTCCCGACTAGCGGGAGCTCCTACAATGAGCAGTTCTTC,TRBJ2-1,TRBD2,NA,TRBV5-4,17
CASSQRLKRGQGGAEAFF,TGCGCCAGCAGCCAAAGACTTAAACGGGGACAGGGGGGCGCTGAAGCTTTCTTT,TRBJ1-1,TRBD1,NA,TRBV4-1,18
CASSPQSSGSHNEQFF,TGTGCCAGCTCACCACAATCTAGCGGGAGCCACAATGAGCAGTTCTTC,TRBJ2-1,TRBD2,NA,TRBV18,16
CASSLRGSSYNEQFF,TGTGCCAGCAGCTTACGCGGGAGCTCCTACAATGAGCAGTTCTTC,TRBJ2-1,TRBD2,NA,TRBV7-9,15
CASSYSGPQHF,TGTGCCAGCAGTTATAGTGGGCCCCAGCATTTT,TRBJ1-5,NA,NA,TRBV6-2/TRBV6-3,11
CAWSTDSGTPFSNQPQHF,TGTGCCTGGAGTACCGATTCCGGGACACCTTTTAGCAATCAGCCCCAGCATTTT,TRBJ1-5,NA,few,TRBV30,18
CASSESYRHNYRDEQFF,TGCGCCAGCAGTGAGTCGTACCGGCACAACTACAGGGATGAGCAGTTCTTC,TRBJ2-1,NA,NA,TRBV10-2,17
CASSLAYNGATSYEQYF,TGTGCCAGCAGCTTGGCGTATAATGGGGCGACCTCCTACGAGCAGTACTTC,TRBJ2-7,NA,NA,TRBV5-4,17
CASSSRAGGINYGYTF,TGTGCCAGCAGCTCCAGGGCCGGAGGGATTAATTATGGCTACACCTTC,TRBJ1-2,NA,NA,TRBV7-9,16
CASSPEEIPGTEAFF,TGTGCCAGCAGCCCCGAGGAGATCCCGGGGACTGAAGCTTTCTTT,TRBJ1-1,NA,NA,TRBV5-6,15
CASSLGGHRGAFF,TGTGCCAGCAGCTTAGGTGGACATCGCGGAGCTTTCTTT,TRBJ1-1,NA,few,TRBV7-2,13
CATRGVGTNTQYF,TGTGCCACCAGGGGCGTGGGCACAAATACGCAGTATTTT,TRBJ2-3,NA,NA,TRBV2,13
CASSTRQGAGGNTIYF,TGTGCCAGCAGTACTAGGCAGGGGGCAGGGGGAAACACCATATATTTT,TRBJ1-3,TRBD1,NA,TRBV28,16
CASSLTNRGQDSYEQYF,TGTGCCAGCTCACTGACCAACAGGGGGCAGGACTCCTACGAGCAGTACTTC,TRBJ2-7,TRBD1,NA,TRBV18,17
CATSRDRSGNTIYF,TGTGCCACCAGCAGAGATCGGTCTGGAAACACCATATATTTT,TRBJ1-3,NA,NA,TRBV15,14
CASILVSSGGASYNEQFF,TGTGCCAGCATCCTTGTGTCTAGCGGGGGGGCGTCCTACAATGAGCAGTTCTTC,TRBJ2-1,TRBD2,once,TRBV5-5,18
CAICPGTQGEAFF,TGTGCCATTTGTCCCGGGACCCAGGGGGAAGCTTTCTTT,TRBJ1-1,NA,NA,TRBV10-3,13
CASSPNQQYYGTVQETQYF,TGCGCCAGCAGCCCGAACCAACAATACTACGGGACAGTACAAGAGACCCAGTACTTC,TRBJ2-5,TRBD1,NA,TRBV5-1,19
CASSTPIGGDYGYTF,TGTGCCAGTAGCACCCCCATTGGAGGGGACTATGGCTACACCTTC,TRBJ1-2,NA,NA,TRBV19,15
CATAPTGNRQETQYF,TGTGCCACCGCCCCTACAGGGAATCGGCAAGAGACCCAGTACTTC,TRBJ2-5,NA,NA,TRBV28,15